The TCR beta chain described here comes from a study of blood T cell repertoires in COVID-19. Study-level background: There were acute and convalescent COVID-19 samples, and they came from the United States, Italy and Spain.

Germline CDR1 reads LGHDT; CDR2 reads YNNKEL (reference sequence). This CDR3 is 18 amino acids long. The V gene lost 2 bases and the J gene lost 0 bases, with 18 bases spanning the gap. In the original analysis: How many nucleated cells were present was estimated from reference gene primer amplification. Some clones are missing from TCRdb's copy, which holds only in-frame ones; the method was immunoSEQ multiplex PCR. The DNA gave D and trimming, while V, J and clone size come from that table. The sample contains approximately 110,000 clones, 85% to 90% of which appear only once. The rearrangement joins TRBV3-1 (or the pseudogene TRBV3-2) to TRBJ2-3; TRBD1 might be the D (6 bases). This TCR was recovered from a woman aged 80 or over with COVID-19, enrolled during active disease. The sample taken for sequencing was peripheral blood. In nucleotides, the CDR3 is TGTGCCAGCAGCCAACTTCCCCCCCGGACAGCTAGCACAGATACGCAGTATTTT. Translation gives CASSQLPPRTASTDTQYF.